These T cell receptor beta chains were read from a single sample in a study of blood T cell repertoires in COVID-19. Measured with immunoSEQ multiplex PCR; TCRdb has only the in-frame clones, and not every one. The sample has roughly 310,000 clones; approximately 89% are singletons. Sequencing was carried out using PBMCs or T cells enriched from blood (not recorded which). These receptors all come from a woman aged 40 to 55 who had recovered from COVID-19. The CDR3 runs from the conserved cysteine through the conserved F or W. Fields, in order: D gene, V gene, J gene, clone size, CDR3 protein, CDR3 DNA. D genes are given only for firm matches. Size is omitted from some rows. Given values are once, few, many or a class for expanded clones.

.,TRBV9,TRBJ1-6,.,CASSPRVGDNSPLHF,TGTGCCAGCAGCCCCCGGGTCGGGGATAATTCACCCCTCCACTTT
.,TRBV9,TRBJ2-1,.,CASSVQAGSYNEQFF,TGTGCCAGCAGCGTACAAGCCGGCTCCTACAATGAGCAGTTCTTC
.,TRBV29-1,TRBJ1-1,.,CSVPGGVKDTEAFF,TGCAGCGTTCCGGGGGGCGTTAAAGACACTGAAGCTTTCTTT
.,TRBV24-1,TRBJ2-2,.,CATHPGRGTGELFF,TGTGCCACCCATCCCGGGCGGGGCACCGGGGAGCTGTTTTTT
TRBD1,TRBV4-1,TRBJ2-1,.,CASSQSQGAYEQFF,TGCGCCAGCAGCCAATCTCAGGGGGCCTATGAGCAGTTCTTC
TRBD2,TRBV7-2,TRBJ2-3,.,CASSPEVAGGPSTDTQYF,TGTGCCAGCAGCCCAGAGGTAGCGGGAGGCCCTAGCACAGATACGCAGTATTTT
TRBD2,TRBV15,TRBJ2-5,.,CATSRDVPSGAFQETQYF,TGTGCCACCAGCAGAGATGTGCCCAGCGGGGCCTTCCAAGAGACCCAGTACTTC
TRBD1,TRBV6-2/TRBV6-3,TRBJ2-1,.,CASSYDRGWDEQFF,TGTGCCAGCAGTTACGACAGGGGGTGGGATGAGCAGTTCTTC
.,TRBV7-9,TRBJ1-6,.,CASSFENSPLHF,TGTGCCAGCAGCTTCGAGAATTCACCCCTCCACTTT
TRBD2,TRBV5-1,TRBJ2-1,.,CASSLVGTSGYNEQFF,TGCGCCAGCAGCTTGGTAGGGACTAGCGGCTACAATGAGCAGTTCTTC
TRBD1,TRBV4-3,TRBJ2-2,.,CASSQDPQGYTGELFF,TGCGCCAGCAGCCAAGACCCACAGGGGTACACCGGGGAGCTGTTTTTT
.,TRBV7-6,TRBJ2-1,.,CASSPTGYNEQFF,TGTGCCAGCAGCCCTACAGGGTACAATGAGCAGTTCTTC
TRBD2,TRBV19,TRBJ2-2,.,CASRGDPPGSGELFF,TGTGCCAGTCGGGGGGACCCCCCTGGCTCCGGGGAGCTGTTTTTT
.,TRBV7-2,TRBJ2-3,.,CASSLGRVRDTQYF,TGTGCCAGCAGCTTAGGGCGGGTAAGGGATACGCAGTATTTT
.,TRBV6-2/TRBV6-3,TRBJ2-1,.,CASSYLGPHNEQFF,TGTGCCAGCAGTTACCTGGGGCCCCACAATGAGCAGTTCTTC
TRBD1,TRBV12-3/TRBV12-4,TRBJ2-2,.,CASISGGGELFF,TGTGCCAGCATCTCAGGGGGCGGGGAGCTGTTTTTT
TRBD2,TRBV5-1,TRBJ2-5,.,CASTGGGQETQYF,TGCGCCAGCACAGGCGGGGGGCAAGAGACCCAGTACTTC
TRBD1,TRBV27,TRBJ2-5,.,CASTRGQAYQETQYF,TGTGCCAGCACCCGAGGACAGGCCTACCAAGAGACCCAGTACTTC
TRBD2,TRBV9,TRBJ2-1,.,CASSPQASGFNEQFF,TGTGCCAGCAGCCCCCAGGCTAGCGGGTTCAATGAGCAGTTCTTC
.,TRBV29-1,TRBJ1-4,.,CSAEGGATNEKLFF,TGCAGCGCCGAAGGGGGTGCAACTAATGAAAAACTGTTTTTT
.,TRBV15,TRBJ2-7,.,CATSRSTGTYEQYF,TGTGCCACCAGCAGGAGTACGGGAACCTACGAGCAGTACTTC
TRBD1,TRBV7-3,TRBJ2-1,.,CASSLKGRGFSYNEQFF,TGTGCCAGCAGCTTAAAGGGCAGGGGGTTTTCCTACAATGAGCAGTTCTTC
.,TRBV4-3,TRBJ2-3,.,CASSEDRTSTDTQYF,TGCGCCAGCAGCGAAGACAGGACTAGCACAGATACGCAGTATTTT
.,TRBV9,TRBJ1-2,.,CASSVLQNYGYTF,TGTGCCAGCAGCGTCTTGCAGAACTATGGCTACACCTTC
TRBD1,TRBV9,TRBJ2-7,.,CASSVGQGPYEQYF,TGTGCCAGCAGCGTAGGACAGGGACCCTACGAGCAGTACTTC
.,TRBV1,TRBJ2-3,.,CTSSHPGRGPAFTDTQYF,TGCACCAGCAGCCATCCGGGGCGGGGGCCTGCCTTCACAGATACGCAGTATTTT
TRBD1,TRBV7-6,TRBJ1-6,once,CASSSQGTGGSYNSPLHF,TGTGCCAGCAGCTCACAGGGGACCGGAGGCTCCTATAATTCACCCCTCCACTTT
.,TRBV2,TRBJ2-7,few,CASSFQGGPYEQYF,TGTGCCAGCAGTTTTCAGGGTGGTCCCTACGAGCAGTACTTC
.,TRBV3-1/TRBV3-2,TRBJ1-4,.,CASRPNTGTEKLFF,TGTGCCAGCAGACCCAATACAGGGACCGAAAAACTGTTTTTT
TRBD2,TRBV12-5,TRBJ2-3,.,CASVGTSGGDSHTQYF,TGTGCTAGTGTCGGGACTAGCGGGGGAGATTCGCATACGCAGTATTTT
.,TRBV24-1,TRBJ2-3,once,CATSDVSTQYF,TGTGCCACCAGTGATGTATCTACGCAGTATTTT
.,TRBV6-5,TRBJ2-5,.,CASSYSGGQETQYF,TGTGCCAGCAGTTACTCGGGGGGTCAGGAGACCCAGTACTTC
TRBD1,TRBV6-5,TRBJ2-5,.,CASRRGPQETQYF,TGTGCCAGCAGGAGGGGGCCACAAGAGACCCAGTACTTC
.,TRBV5-1,TRBJ1-1,.,CASSSQNTEAFF,TGCGCCAGCAGTAGTCAGAACACTGAAGCTTTCTTT
TRBD2,TRBV18,TRBJ2-1,.,CASSPRSAPAGGNEQFF,TGTGCCAGCTCACCACGCTCTGCCCCAGCCGGGGGGAATGAGCAGTTCTTC
TRBD1,TRBV13,TRBJ2-1,few,CASSPRGTGNEQFF,TGTGCCAGCAGCCCACGGGGGACAGGCAATGAGCAGTTCTTC
.,TRBV28,TRBJ2-7,.,CASSSIGVPAYEQYF,TGTGCCAGCAGTTCCATAGGGGTTCCAGCCTACGAGCAGTACTTC
.,TRBV19,TRBJ2-1,once,CASSPLLSYNEQFF,TGTGCCAGTAGTCCTTTACTCTCCTACAATGAGCAGTTCTTC
TRBD1,TRBV7-8,TRBJ1-6,.,CASSYPGQAPLHF,TGTGCCAGCAGCTACCCGGGACAGGCACCCCTCCACTTT
TRBD1,TRBV28,TRBJ1-5,few,CASTATGAGRNQPQHF,TGTGCCAGCACTGCGACAGGGGCAGGTCGAAATCAGCCCCAGCATTTT
TRBD1,TRBV19,TRBJ2-7,.,CASSIGTAFVYEQYF,TGTGCCAGTAGTATTGGGACAGCGTTTGTGTACGAGCAGTACTTC
TRBD1,TRBV6-2/TRBV6-3,TRBJ1-5,.,CASSYIGAEGGWDNQPQHF,TGTGCCAGCAGTTATATTGGAGCGGAAGGGGGCTGGGACAATCAGCCCCAGCATTTT
TRBD1,TRBV29-1,TRBJ1-2,.,CSVVGTGPANYGYTF,TGCAGCGTTGTGGGGACAGGGCCAGCTAACTATGGCTACACCTTC
TRBD1,TRBV9,TRBJ1-2,few,CASSVRDRGLDGYTF,TGTGCCAGCAGCGTCCGGGACAGGGGATTGGATGGCTACACCTTC
.,TRBV21-1,TRBJ2-7,.,CASSIRRGYEQYF,TGTGCCAGCAGCATCAGGAGGGGTTACGAGCAGTACTTC
.,TRBV6-5,TRBJ1-2,.,CASSQGFTGYTF,TGTGCCAGCAGTCAGGGTTTCACTGGCTACACCTTC
.,TRBV6-5,TRBJ2-7,.,CASGIGDYEQYF,TGTGCCAGCGGCATAGGGGACTACGAGCAGTACTTC
.,TRBV19,TRBJ1-5,.,CASSIGGYSNQPQHF,TGTGCCAGTAGTATCGGGGGATACAGCAATCAGCCCCAGCATTTT
.,TRBV9,TRBJ2-3,.,CASSVGGGGDTQYF,TGTGCCAGCAGCGTAGGGGGGGGCGGGGATACGCAGTATTTT
.,TRBV4-2,TRBJ2-7,.,CASSQVPVVEGGDEQYF,TGTGCCAGCAGCCAAGTCCCCGTCGTCGAGGGGGGGGACGAGCAGTACTTC
.,TRBV20-1,TRBJ2-7,.,CSASRIYEQYF,TGCAGTGCTAGCAGAATCTACGAGCAGTACTTC
TRBD1,TRBV15,TRBJ2-1,.,CATSLGDRGPYNEQFF,TGTGCCACCAGCTTAGGCGACAGGGGCCCCTACAATGAGCAGTTCTTC